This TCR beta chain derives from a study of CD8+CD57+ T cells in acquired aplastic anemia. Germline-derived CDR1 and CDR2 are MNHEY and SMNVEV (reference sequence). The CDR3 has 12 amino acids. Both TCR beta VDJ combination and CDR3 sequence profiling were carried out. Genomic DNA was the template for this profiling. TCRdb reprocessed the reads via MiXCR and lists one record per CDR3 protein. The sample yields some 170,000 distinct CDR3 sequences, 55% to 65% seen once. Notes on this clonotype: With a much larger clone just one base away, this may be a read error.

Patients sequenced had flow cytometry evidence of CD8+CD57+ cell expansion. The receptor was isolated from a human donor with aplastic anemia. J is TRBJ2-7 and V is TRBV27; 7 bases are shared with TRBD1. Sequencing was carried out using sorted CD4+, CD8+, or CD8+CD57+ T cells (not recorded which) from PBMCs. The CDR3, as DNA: TGTGCCAGCAGGGGGACAGCCTACGGGCAGTACTTC. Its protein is CASRGTAYGQYF.